The text below deals with one T cell receptor (beta chain). The antigen remains undetermined. These data belong to a study of cytomegalovirus exposure and HLA in healthy donors. Broader study findings: Rates of TCR association differed by HLA locus in a later analysis, with DRB1 highest and HLA-C lowest. When a later analysis compared HLA-associated TCR beta chains with equally common others, the HLA-associated chains turned out to be more clonally expanded and to have lower generation probabilities.

Use of 60 Vbeta and 13 Jbeta primers characterized the PCR. Clones were read by immunoSEQ multiplex PCR, and TCRdb kept only the in-frame ones, dropping some. The sample has around 200,000 clones, 79% seen once; the top ten hold less than 2%. The TCR was taken from a woman aged 18 to 35 in good health and CMV-seronegative. The sample was PBMCs.

The CDR3 region has the DNA TGTGCCAGCAGAACCGGACTAGTCACGGCACGAGCCAAAAACATTCAGTACTTC. Translating it yields CASRTGLVTARAKNIQYF. This rearrangement joins TRBV5-5 to TRBJ2-4, with TRBD2 identical over 7 bases. The V segment lost 5 bases and the J segment 0 bases; nucleotides outside the gene matches: 14. The germline V gene has CDR1 SGHKS and CDR2 YYEKEE (reference sequence). The CDR3 spans 18 residues.